Shown below are 17 T cell receptor beta chains from a single sample sequenced in a study of shared clonotypes between healthy human individuals. Selected positively for CCR7 and CD45RO-negative, naive CD8 cells excluded terminally differentiated effector memory CD45RA+ cells. The protocol was immunoSEQ multiplex PCR, while the TCRdb copy is restricted to in-frame clones and leaves out a portion. The data show some 2 million clones, with approximately 94% seen just once and 0.9% to 1.5% held by the top ten. Specimen: naive CD8+ T cells sorted from blood. The receptors shown here come from a young man in good health.

The rearrangement uses TRBV7-3 and TRBJ2-1; no reliable D call. CDR3 length: 13 amino acids. The V gene lost 2 bases and the J gene lost 6 bases, with 8 bases spanning the gap. Germline V lookup: CDR1 SGHTA, CDR2 FQGTGA. CDR3 region: CASSLPFPNEQFF. For the CDR3, the DNA is TGTGCCAGCAGCTTACCCTTTCCCAATGAGCAGTTCTTC.

The chain combines TRBV6-5 with TRBJ1-1; 7 nucleotides line up with TRBD1. The CDR3 length is 15 residues. Unmatched junction bases numbered 10, after V lost 5 bases and J lost 4 bases. CDR1 and CDR2 from the germline V gene are MNHEY and SVGAGI. The CDR3 DNA follows: TGTGCCAGCAGTAAGACAGGGAGGGTGGCCACTGAAGCTTTCTTT. This gives the protein CASSKTGRVATEAFF.

This clone has just one count. V and J are TRBV6-1 and TRBJ1-6, with 10 bases identical to TRBD1. The V and J ends lost 0 bases and 8 bases, in that order; junction bases with no gene match: 7. There are 17 residues in the CDR3. Germline values: CDR1 MNHNS, CDR2 SASEGT. Here the CDR3 DNA reads TGTGCCAGCAGTGAAGCGATAGGACAGGGGGTGGATTCACCCCTCCACTTT. Protein sequence: CASSEAIGQGVDSPLHF.

The V and J genes are TRBV6-4 and TRBJ2-7; a possible D gene is TRBD1 (6 bases). Germline assignment: CDR1 MRHNA and CDR2 SNTAGT. This CDR3 is 12 amino acids long. Here the CDR3 reads CSSGTILRVQYF. The CDR3, as DNA: TGTTCGTCCGGGACAATACTACGAGTCCAGTACTTC.

The CDR3 here is CASSPRGGSYEQYF. In DNA, the CDR3 is TGTGCCAGCAGCCCACGTGGTGGTAGCTACGAGCAGTACTTC. V usage is TRBV7-3 and J usage is TRBJ2-7, with unresolved D. Trimming took 5 bases from V and 3 from J, leaving 14 bases between them. The CDR3 contains 14 residues. The germline V gene encodes CDR1 SGHTA and CDR2 FQGTGA.

This clone was picked up a small number of times. The chain employs TRBV7-9 and TRBJ2-7; tentatively, D is TRBD2 (5 bases). V was shortened by 1 base and J by 6 bases, with 10 bases between the two germline ends. CDR3 length: 13 residues. Germline V CDR1 and CDR2: SEHNR, FQNEAQ (reference sequence). The CDR3 sequence: CASSLDVEGEQYF. The CDR3 DNA follows: TGTGCCAGCAGCTTAGATGTAGAGGGCGAGCAGTACTTC. Combining the CDR3 with reference TRBV7-9 and TRBJ2-7 gives the whole variable domain DTGVSQNPRHKITKRGQNVTFRCDPISEHNRLYWYRQTLGQGPEFLTYFQNEAQLEKSRLLSDRFSAERPKGSFSTLEIQRTEQGDSAMYLCASSLDVEGEQYFGPGTRLTVT.

This rearrangement joins TRBV10-1 to TRBJ1-1; D not resolved. Looked up from germline, CDR1 is WNHNN and CDR2 is SYGVQD (reference sequence). Trimming stripped 0 bases from V and 6 bases from J, with 8 bases between. The CDR3 loop spans 13 amino acids. The CDR3 sequence: CASSESGGPEAFF. CDR3 DNA sequence: TGCGCCAGCAGTGAGTCTGGAGGCCCTGAAGCTTTCTTT.

The V gene is TRBV5-1, the J gene TRBJ2-3; D gene uncertain. The CDR3 has 15 amino acids. Trimming pared 0 bases from V and 2 bases from J, leaving 10 bases between. Germline lookup yields CDR1 SGHRS and CDR2 YFSETQ. The CDR3 loop is CASSLVEQPTDTQYF. DNA for the CDR3: TGCGCCAGCAGCTTGGTCGAACAGCCCACAGATACGCAGTATTTT.

A note on this clone: This sample also contains other DNA sequences that code for the same CDR3. The chain is built from TRBV7-2 and TRBJ1-3; D possibly corresponds to TRBD1 (5 bases). The CDR3 is made up of 15 amino acids. The germline V and J ends were trimmed by 6 bases and 1 base, with 13 bases remaining between them. Germline V gene lookup returns CDR1 SGHTA and CDR2 FQGNSA. The CDR3 loop reads CASSPDRTSGNTIYF. The CDR3 DNA reads TGTGCCAGCAGTCCCGACAGAACTTCTGGAAACACCATATATTTT.

The CDR3 DNA follows: TGTGCCAGCAGTCCGGCGTGGGCTTCCTACGAGCAGTACTTC. This codes for CASSPAWASYEQYF. V and J are TRBV27 and TRBJ2-7, with D unresolved. CDR1 is MNHEY, CDR2 SMNVEV, per germline (reference sequence). This CDR3 is built from 14 residues. Between the trimmed V and J ends, which lost 5 bases and 1 base, there was a span of 12 bases.

The CDR3 loop reads CASSTSTLLSEAFF. DNA of the CDR3: TGTGCCAGTAGTACATCCACTCTCCTTAGCGAAGCTTTCTTT. V usage is TRBV19 and J usage is TRBJ1-1; D gene uncertain. The V gene lost 4 bases and the J gene lost 8 bases, with 17 bases spanning the gap. This CDR3 has 14 residues. Germline V CDR1 and CDR2: LNHDA, SQIVND (reference sequence).

This sequence joins TRBV10-2 and TRBJ1-1; D remains unclear. Germline loops: CDR1 WSHSY, CDR2 SAAADI. The CDR3 runs 12 residues. V lost 3 bases and J 1 base, leaving 3 bases between the germline ends. The CDR3 here is CASSERNTEAFF. The CDR3 DNA reads TGCGCCAGCAGTGAAAGGAACACTGAAGCTTTCTTT.

This rearrangement joins TRBV18 to TRBJ2-7; no firm D call. Germline values: CDR1 KGHSH, CDR2 LQKENI. The CDR3 is made up of 16 amino acids. Trimming pared 1 base from V and 0 bases from J, leaving 13 bases between. The CDR3 loop is CASSPLDWLSSYEQYF. The CDR3 bases are TGTGCCAGCTCACCACTAGATTGGTTAAGCTCCTACGAGCAGTACTTC. The variable domain in full, completed from reference TRBV18 and TRBJ2-7, reads NAGVMQNPRHLVRRRGQEARLRCSPMKGHSHVYWYRQLPEEGLKFMVYLQKENIIDESGMPKERFSAEFPKEGPSILRIQQVVRGDSAAYFCASSPLDWLSSYEQYFGPGTRLTVT.

The chain is built from TRBV6-5 and TRBJ2-1; D may be TRBD2 (6 bases). CDR3 length equals 12 residues. CDR1 is MNHEY, CDR2 SVGAGI, per germline. Trimming shortened V by 6 bases and J by 9 bases, and 12 bases separated the two germline ends. This CDR3 is CASRGTSFEQFF. The DNA of the CDR3 is TGTGCCAGCAGGGGAACTAGCTTTGAGCAGTTCTTC.

The rearrangement uses TRBV6-6 and TRBJ2-5, with D unclear. CDR1 is MNHNY and CDR2 is SVGAGI in the germline V gene (reference sequence). Trimming took off 0 bases at V and 5 bases at J, with 13 bases between the two ends. The CDR3 extends over 15 amino acids. CDR3 bases: TGTGCCAGCAGTTACTCCCTTGGTCCCGCGGAGACCCAGTACTTC. Amino acid sequence: CASSYSLGPAETQYF.

V usage is TRBV27 and J usage is TRBJ2-7; D possibly corresponds to TRBD1 (7 bases). CDR3 length: 14 amino acids. CDR1 is MNHEY, CDR2 SMNVEV, per germline (reference sequence). V was shortened by 5 bases and J by 4 bases, with 15 bases between the two germline ends. The CDR3 DNA reads as TGTGCCAGCAGTGGGCGGGACAGTTTTTACGAGCAGTACTTC. Residues: CASSGRDSFYEQYF.

Comment on this clone: The sample holds other DNA sequences that translate to the same CDR3. The genes are TRBV6-5 and TRBJ2-7; the D is unclear. The CDR3 runs to 14 residues. The germline V and J ends were trimmed by 2 bases and 2 bases, with 10 bases remaining between them. Germline CDR1 and CDR2: MNHEY and SVGAGI. The CDR3 DNA follows: TGTGCCAGCAGTTACAGTGGCGGCACCTACGAGCAGTACTTC. It encodes CASSYSGGTYEQYF.